The 23 T cell receptor beta chains below all came from one sample that was sequenced in a study of identical twins. TCRdb re-analysed the 5' RACE reads in MiXCR, keeping a single row per CDR3 protein. The table lists under 900,000 distinct CDR3 sequences, roughly 12% of them singletons. This sample was also put to use in a study of yellow fever vaccine responses in identical twins.

Source material: PBMCs. The receptors were gathered from a woman aged 18-35 years in good health.

This clonotype was seen repeatedly, ten times or more. The chain joins TRBV11-3 to TRBJ2-3; 12 bases match TRBD1. The germline V gene has CDR1 SGHNT and CDR2 YENEEA. The CDR3 spans 15 residues. V dropped 3 bases and J dropped 4; count of bases not matched to a gene: 2. This chain's CDR3 is CASSLGQGAADTQYF. The DNA of the CDR3 is TGTGCCAGCAGCTTGGGACAGGGGGCGGCAGATACGCAGTATTTT. Supplemented by reference TRBV11-3 and TRBJ2-3, the full variable domain reads EAGVVQSPRYKIIEKKQPVAFWCNPISGHNTLYWYLQNLGQGPELLIRYENEEAVDDSQLPKDRFSAERLKGVDSTLKIQPAELGDSAVYLCASSLGQGAADTQYFGPGTRLTVL.

This clonotype was observed many times. The chain carries TRBV5-1 and TRBJ2-1; 10 positions match TRBD2. This CDR3 is built from 16 residues. Germline V lookup: CDR1 SGHRS, CDR2 YFSETQ. The V gene end was trimmed by 5 bases and the J gene end by 0 bases; junction bases not matched to a gene: 5. The CDR3 DNA sequence: TGCGCCAGCAGTTATAGCGGGGGGAGCTCCTACAATGAGCAGTTCTTC. It yields the protein CASSYSGGSSYNEQFF.

This clonotype came up a few times. The rearrangement joins TRBV29-1 to TRBJ2-2, with D tentatively TRBD1 (6 bases). Trimming pared 4 bases from V and 0 bases from J, leaving 15 bases between. Germline lookup yields CDR1 SQVTM and CDR2 ANQGSEA. The CDR3 runs 16 residues. The CDR3 here is CSVGAPTGTNTGELFF. CDR3 sequence (DNA): TGCAGCGTTGGGGCCCCGACAGGAACGAACACCGGGGAGCTGTTTTTT.

This clonotype has only a few counts. The chain recombines TRBV28 with TRBJ1-5; D not certain. The V gene lost 3 bases and the J gene lost 5 bases, with 5 bases spanning the gap. Germline V CDR1 and CDR2: MDHEN, SYDVKM. The CDR3 is 12 residues long. Written as DNA, the CDR3 is TGTGCCAGCAGTTTGAAAGATCAGCCCCAGCATTTT. This codes for CASSLKDQPQHF.

This clonotype occurred many times. The chain is built from TRBV7-9 and TRBJ2-7, with D unclear. The CDR3 spans 12 residues. Germline-derived CDR1 and CDR2 are SEHNR and FQNEAQ (reference sequence). The V end lost 1 base, the J end lost 2 bases, and 3 bases lay between the germline ends. The CDR3: CASSLVPYEQYF. CDR3 sequence (DNA): TGTGCCAGCAGCTTAGTCCCCTACGAGCAGTACTTC. Full variable domain (remainder filled in from reference TRBV7-9 and TRBJ2-7): DTGVSQNPRHKITKRGQNVTFRCDPISEHNRLYWYRQTLGQGPEFLTYFQNEAQLEKSRLLSDRFSAERPKGSFSTLEIQRTEQGDSAMYLCASSLVPYEQYFGPGTRLTVT.

The chain joins TRBV5-1 to TRBJ2-7; 7 bases align to TRBD1. After removal of 2 bases from V and 0 bases from J, the junction contained 2 bases not matched to a gene. The CDR3 is 14 amino acids. CDR1 and CDR2 from the germline V gene are SGHRS and YFSETQ. The CDR3 sequence: CASSLWDSSYEQYF. The CDR3 DNA is TGCGCCAGCAGCTTATGGGACAGCTCCTACGAGCAGTACTTC.

The chain recombines TRBV28 with TRBJ2-3; 8 positions agree with TRBD1. Germline V gives CDR1 MDHEN, CDR2 SYDVKM. J was trimmed by 2 bases and V by 7 bases; bases with no gene match: 5. The CDR3 has 14 amino acids. This CDR3 reads CASNPDRVTDTQYF. CDR3 nucleotides: TGTGCCAGCAACCCGGACAGGGTCACAGATACGCAGTATTTT.

This clonotype was seen only a few times. Here the CDR3 reads CASSIPGVDRATF. CDR3 nucleotide sequence: TGTGCCAGTAGTATACCTGGGGTCGACAGGGCCACCTTC. The chain is built from TRBV19 and TRBJ1-2; 7 bases fit TRBD1. CDR3 size: 13 residues. Trimming cost V 2 bases and J 13 bases; bases outside gene matches: 10. Germline-derived CDR1 and CDR2 are LNHDA and SQIVND (reference sequence).

This clonotype has more than one count but fewer than ten. This chain joins TRBV29-1 and TRBJ2-7; perhaps TRBD1 as D (6 bases). V lost 6 bases and J 7 bases, leaving 13 bases between the germline ends. CDR3 length: 11 amino acids. Germline assignment: CDR1 SQVTM and CDR2 ANQGSEA. CDR3 sequence: CSVKVGGEQYV. The CDR3 DNA reads TGCAGCGTGAAGGTAGGGGGAGAGCAGTACGTC.

The chain combines TRBV28 with TRBJ2-1; 8 nucleotides align to TRBD1. Germline CDR1 reads MDHEN; CDR2 reads SYDVKM. V shed 4 bases, J shed 6 bases, and the junction held 5 bases outside the gene matches. The CDR3 totals 14 residues. CDR3 nucleotide sequence: TGTGCCAGCAGTTCGACAGGGGTGGTCAATGAGCAGTTCTTC. Its protein product is CASSSTGVVNEQFF.

This chain links TRBV6-5 with TRBJ2-7; D is undetermined. V lost 8 bases to trimming and J lost 2 bases, with 13 bases between them. The CDR3 consists of 13 residues. Germline V gene lookup returns CDR1 MNHEY and CDR2 SVGAGI. Here the CDR3 DNA reads TGTGCCAGCGGAGACATCGAGACCTACGAGCAGTACGTC. Encoded protein: CASGDIETYEQYV.

This chain uses TRBV19 with TRBJ1-1; D is ambiguous. V shed 3 bases and J shed 3 bases, with 11 bases lying between them. There are 14 residues in the CDR3. Germline V CDR1 and CDR2: LNHDA, SQIVND (reference sequence). The CDR3 bases are TGTGCCAGTAGTATCGGGGTTCGGGACACTGAAGCTTTCTTT. Translation: CASSIGVRDTEAFF.

This clonotype was seen many times. The rearrangement joins TRBV28 to TRBJ1-1; TRBD1 matches at 9 bases. In germline, CDR1 is MDHEN, CDR2 SYDVKM. This CDR3 comprises 15 residues. V shed 6 bases, J shed 6 bases, and the junction held 11 bases outside the gene matches. In nucleotides, the CDR3 is TGTGCCAGCAGAACCCCGGGACAGGGAGGCGCTGAAGCTTTCTTT. This translates into CASRTPGQGGAEAFF.

The chain uses TRBV20-1 and TRBJ2-5; 13 bases match TRBD2. The V and J ends lost 3 bases and 5 bases, in that order; junction bases with no gene match: 6. CDR1 DFQATT and CDR2 SNEGSKA come from the germline V gene (reference sequence). The CDR3 consists of 15 residues. The CDR3 sequence: CSASAGTSGAETQYF. The CDR3 nucleotides read TGCAGTGCTAGTGCCGGGACTAGCGGGGCGGAGACCCAGTACTTC.

This clonotype was seen repeatedly, ten times or more. The gene calls are TRBV28 and TRBJ2-3, with 9 bases aligning to TRBD1. Trimming at V came to 6 bases and at J to 5 bases, leaving 12 bases not matched to a gene. CDR3 length equals 16 residues. Germline-derived CDR1 and CDR2 are MDHEN and SYDVKM. The CDR3 spells CASRLGGQGVGDTQYF. The CDR3 nucleotides are TGTGCCAGCAGGCTGGGGGGACAGGGAGTAGGAGATACGCAGTATTTT. The full variable domain, in which reference TRBV28 and TRBJ2-3 provide the parts outside the CDR3, is DVKVTQSSRYLVKRTGEKVFLECVQDMDHENMFWYRQDPGLGLRLIYFSYDVKMKEKGDIPEGYSVSREKKERFSLILESASTNQTSMYLCASRLGGQGVGDTQYFGPGTRLTVL.

The chain links TRBV13 to TRBJ2-5; D is unresolved. Trimming pared 2 bases from V and 4 bases from J, leaving 11 bases between. Looked up from germline, CDR1 is PRHDT and CDR2 is FYEKMQ (reference sequence). The CDR3 length is 14 residues. This CDR3 reads CASSLTRIGETQYF. In nucleotides, the CDR3 is TGTGCCAGCAGCTTAACAAGGATCGGAGAGACCCAGTACTTC.

The V call is TRBV4-1, the J call TRBJ1-5, with 7 bases matching TRBD1. Trimming removed 4 bases from V and 7 bases from J; junction bases left unmatched: 4. The CDR3 runs to 13 residues. Looked up from germline, CDR1 is MGHRA and CDR2 is YSYEKL. Written as DNA, the CDR3 is TGCGCCAGCAGCCCGGGCAGGGGGCAGCCCCAGCATTTT. Translation gives CASSPGRGQPQHF.

This clonotype was detected a few times. J is TRBJ2-2 and V is TRBV5-6; the match to TRBD2 covers 7 bases. Trimming took 5 bases from V and 5 from J; bases not matched to a gene: 15. Germline loops: CDR1 SGHDT, CDR2 YYEEEE. The CDR3 loop spans 17 amino acids. In DNA form, the CDR3 reads TGTGCCAGCAGTCGGTGGGCCCTAGCGGACAAAACCGGGGAGCTGTTTTTT. Amino acid sequence: CASSRWALADKTGELFF.

There are a few counts of this clonotype. The genes are TRBV7-2 and TRBJ2-1; a possible D gene is TRBD1 (5 bases). Germline-derived CDR1 and CDR2 are SGHTA and FQGNSA. This CDR3 has 15 residues. The V and J ends lost 4 bases and 2 bases respectively, with 12 bases between them. The CDR3 region has the DNA TGTGCCAGCAGCTGGGCAGGGCAAACCTACAATGAGCAGTTCTTC. This gives the protein CASSWAGQTYNEQFF.

This clonotype occurred a few times. V is TRBV10-3 and J is TRBJ1-1; no reliable D call. Trimming cost V 6 bases and J 4 bases, with 9 bases left between them. The germline gives CDR1 ENHRY, CDR2 SYGVKD. The CDR3 runs 12 residues. The CDR3 here is CAIREVATEAFF. CDR3 DNA sequence: TGTGCCATCAGGGAGGTAGCCACTGAAGCTTTCTTT.

V is TRBV7-9 and J is TRBJ2-7, with 8 nucleotides matching TRBD2. The CDR3 consists of 15 residues. V shed 2 bases and J 8 bases; nucleotides not matched to a gene: 11. CDR1 SEHNR and CDR2 FQNEAQ come from the germline V gene (reference sequence). CDR3 bases: TGTGCCAGCAGCTTATCGGATAGCGGGACATACAAGCAGTACTTC. Translating it yields CASSLSDSGTYKQYF.

The J gene is TRBJ2-1, the V gene TRBV20-1, with a weak D call TRBD2 (6 bases). Germline loops: CDR1 DFQATT, CDR2 SNEGSKA (reference sequence). Deletions cut 3 bases from V and 4 bases from J, with 19 bases between. This CDR3 is 16 amino acids long. The CDR3 reads CSASPAHSEGYNEQFF. In nucleotides, the CDR3 is TGCAGTGCTAGTCCCGCTCATTCGGAGGGTTACAATGAGCAGTTCTTC.

The DNA for the CDR3 is TGTGCCAGCAGTTCCGAAATCGACACCCGGAACACTGAAGCTTTCTTT. Protein sequence: CASSSEIDTRNTEAFF. The rearrangement joins TRBV28 to TRBJ1-1; no definite D call. CDR1 and CDR2 (germline): MDHEN, SYDVKM. The CDR3 contains 16 residues. V was cut by 4 bases and J by 1 base, with 16 bases left in between.